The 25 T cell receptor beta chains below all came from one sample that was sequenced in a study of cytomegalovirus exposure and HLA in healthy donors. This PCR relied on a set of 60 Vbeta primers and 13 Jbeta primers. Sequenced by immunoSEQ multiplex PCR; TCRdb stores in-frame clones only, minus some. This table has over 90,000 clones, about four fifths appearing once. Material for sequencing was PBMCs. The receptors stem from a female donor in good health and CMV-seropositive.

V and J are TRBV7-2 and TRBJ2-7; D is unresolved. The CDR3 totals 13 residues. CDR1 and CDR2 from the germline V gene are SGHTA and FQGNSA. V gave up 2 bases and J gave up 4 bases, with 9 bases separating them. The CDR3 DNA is TGTGCCAGCAGCTTAATCCCGTTATACGAGCAGTACTTC. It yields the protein CASSLIPLYEQYF.

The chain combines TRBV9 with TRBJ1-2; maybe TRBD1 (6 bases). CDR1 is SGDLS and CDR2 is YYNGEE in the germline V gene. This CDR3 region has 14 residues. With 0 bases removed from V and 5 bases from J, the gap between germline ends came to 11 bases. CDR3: CASSVGGQRYGYTF. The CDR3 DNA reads TGTGCCAGCAGCGTAGGCGGACAGCGTTATGGCTACACCTTC.

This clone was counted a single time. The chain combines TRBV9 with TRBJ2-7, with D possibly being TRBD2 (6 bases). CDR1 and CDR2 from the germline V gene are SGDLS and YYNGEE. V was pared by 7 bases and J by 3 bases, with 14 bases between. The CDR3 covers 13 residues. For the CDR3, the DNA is TGTGCCAGCGGTCTAGGTAGCGGCTACGAGCAGTACTTC. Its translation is CASGLGSGYEQYF.

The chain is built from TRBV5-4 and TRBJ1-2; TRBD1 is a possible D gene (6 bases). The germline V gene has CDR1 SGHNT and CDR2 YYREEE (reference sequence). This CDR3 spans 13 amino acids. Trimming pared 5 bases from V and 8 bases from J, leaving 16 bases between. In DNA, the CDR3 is TGTGCCAGCAGGTCCCAAAGGGGGTCCGGCTACACCTTC. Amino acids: CASRSQRGSGYTF.

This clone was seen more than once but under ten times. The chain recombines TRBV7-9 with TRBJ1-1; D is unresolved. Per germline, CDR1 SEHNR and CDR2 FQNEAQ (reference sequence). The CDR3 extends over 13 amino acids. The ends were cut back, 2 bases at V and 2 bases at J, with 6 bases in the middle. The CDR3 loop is CASSLTDNTEAFF. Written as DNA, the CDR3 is TGTGCCAGCAGCTTAACAGATAACACTGAAGCTTTCTTT.

The CDR3 region is CASSSLGGQTEAFF. In DNA, the CDR3 is TGTGCCAGCAGCTCCCTAGGAGGACAGACTGAAGCTTTCTTT. The chain carries TRBV7-2 and TRBJ1-1, with a tentative D call TRBD1 (6 bases). The germline CDR1 and CDR2 sequences are SGHTA and FQGNSA. Trimming left V 4 bases short and J 5 bases short, with 14 bases between. This CDR3 is built from 14 residues.

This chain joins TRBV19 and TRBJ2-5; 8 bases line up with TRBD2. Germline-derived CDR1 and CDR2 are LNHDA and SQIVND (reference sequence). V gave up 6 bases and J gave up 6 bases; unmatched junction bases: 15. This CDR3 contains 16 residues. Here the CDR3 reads CASSMPSGLVHQTQYF. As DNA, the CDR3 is TGTGCCAGTAGCATGCCCTCGGGACTAGTTCACCAGACCCAGTACTTC.

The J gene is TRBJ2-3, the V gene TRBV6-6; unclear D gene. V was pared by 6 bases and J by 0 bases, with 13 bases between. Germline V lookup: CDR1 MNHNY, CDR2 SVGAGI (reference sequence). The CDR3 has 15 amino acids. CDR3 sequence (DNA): TGTGCCAGCAGCCGCGCCGACACGAGCACAGATACGCAGTATTTT. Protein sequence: CASSRADTSTDTQYF.

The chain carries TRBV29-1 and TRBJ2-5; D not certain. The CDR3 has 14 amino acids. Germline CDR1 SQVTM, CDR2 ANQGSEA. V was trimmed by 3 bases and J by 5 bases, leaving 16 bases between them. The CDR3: CSVDLGTPSETQYF. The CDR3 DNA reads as TGCAGCGTTGACCTAGGCACACCCTCCGAGACCCAGTACTTC. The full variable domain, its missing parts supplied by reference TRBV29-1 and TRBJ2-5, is SAVISQKPSRDICQRGTSLTIQCQVDSQVTMMFWYRQQPGQSLTLIATANQGSEATYESGFVIDKFPISRPNLTFSTLTVSNMSPEDSSIYLCSVDLGTPSETQYFGPGTRLLVL.

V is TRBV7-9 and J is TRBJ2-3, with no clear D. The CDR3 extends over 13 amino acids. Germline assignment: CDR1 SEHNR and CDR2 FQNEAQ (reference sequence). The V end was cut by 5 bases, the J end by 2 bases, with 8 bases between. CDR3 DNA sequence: TGTGCCAGCAGCCCCACATTCACAGATACGCAGTATTTT. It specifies CASSPTFTDTQYF. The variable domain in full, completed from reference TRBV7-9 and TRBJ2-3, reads DTGVSQNPRHKITKRGQNVTFRCDPISEHNRLYWYRQTLGQGPEFLTYFQNEAQLEKSRLLSDRFSAERPKGSFSTLEIQRTEQGDSAMYLCASSPTFTDTQYFGPGTRLTVL.

The CDR3 is CASSLALLTGGGGNYGYTF. In DNA form, the CDR3 reads TGTGCCAGCAGCTTAGCATTGTTGACAGGGGGCGGTGGGAACTATGGCTACACCTTC. This sequence joins TRBV7-2 and TRBJ1-2, with 10 bases identical to TRBD1. The junction had 12 bases not matched to a gene; V was cut back by 0 bases and J by 2 bases. The V gene's germline CDR1 is SGHTA and CDR2 FQGNSA. This CDR3 contains 19 residues.

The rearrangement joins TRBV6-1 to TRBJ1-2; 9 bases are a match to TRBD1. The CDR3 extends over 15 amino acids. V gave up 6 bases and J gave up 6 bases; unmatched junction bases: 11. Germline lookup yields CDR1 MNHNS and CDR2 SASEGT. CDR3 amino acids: CASRDRGRVKDGYTF. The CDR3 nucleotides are TGTGCCAGCAGGGACAGGGGAAGAGTGAAGGATGGCTACACCTTC.

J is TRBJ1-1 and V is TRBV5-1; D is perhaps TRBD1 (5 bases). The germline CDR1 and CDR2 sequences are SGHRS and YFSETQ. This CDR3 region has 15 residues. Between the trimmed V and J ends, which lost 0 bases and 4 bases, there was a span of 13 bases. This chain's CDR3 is CASSLANVGGTEAFF. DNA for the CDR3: TGCGCCAGCAGCTTGGCCAATGTGGGGGGCACTGAAGCTTTCTTT.

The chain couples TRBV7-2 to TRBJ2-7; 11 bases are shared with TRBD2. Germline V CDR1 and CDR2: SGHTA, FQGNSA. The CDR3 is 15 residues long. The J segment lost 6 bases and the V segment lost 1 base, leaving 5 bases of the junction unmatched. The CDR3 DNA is TGTGCCAGCAGCTTAGGGCTAGCGGGAGGAGGCGAGCAGTACTTC. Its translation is CASSLGLAGGGEQYF.

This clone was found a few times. Here the CDR3 reads CASSVWGTSTDTQYF. DNA for the CDR3: TGTGCCAGCAGCGTCTGGGGGACTAGCACAGATACGCAGTATTTT. The J gene is TRBJ2-3, the V gene TRBV11-2; D may be TRBD2 (6 bases). CDR1 and CDR2 from the germline V gene are SGHAT and FQNNGV. Trimming cost V 5 bases and J 0 bases, with 12 bases left between them. The CDR3 is made up of 15 amino acids.

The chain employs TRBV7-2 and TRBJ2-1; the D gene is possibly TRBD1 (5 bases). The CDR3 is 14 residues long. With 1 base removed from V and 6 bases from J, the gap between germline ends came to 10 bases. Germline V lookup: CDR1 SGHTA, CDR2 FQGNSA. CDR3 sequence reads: CASSLGGAVNEQFF. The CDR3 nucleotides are TGTGCCAGCAGCTTAGGTGGGGCGGTCAATGAGCAGTTCTTC. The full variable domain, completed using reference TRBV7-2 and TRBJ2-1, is GAGVSQSPSNKVTEKGKDVELRCDPISGHTALYWYRQSLGQGLEFLIYFQGNSAPDKSGLPSDRFSAERTGGSVSTLTIQRTQQEDSAVYLCASSLGGAVNEQFFGPGTRLTVL.

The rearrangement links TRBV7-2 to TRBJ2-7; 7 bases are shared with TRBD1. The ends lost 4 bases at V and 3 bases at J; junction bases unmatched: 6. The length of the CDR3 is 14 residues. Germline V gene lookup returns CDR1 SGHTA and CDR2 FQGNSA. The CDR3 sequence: CASSSRQGVYEQYF. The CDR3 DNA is TGTGCCAGCAGCTCGCGACAGGGTGTCTACGAGCAGTACTTC.

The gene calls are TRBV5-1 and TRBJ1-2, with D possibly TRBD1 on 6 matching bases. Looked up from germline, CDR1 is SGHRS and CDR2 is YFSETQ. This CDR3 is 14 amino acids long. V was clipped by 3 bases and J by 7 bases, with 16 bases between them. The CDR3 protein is CASSSPGQSRGYTF. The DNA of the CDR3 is TGCGCCAGCAGCTCACCGGGACAATCGCGTGGCTACACCTTC.

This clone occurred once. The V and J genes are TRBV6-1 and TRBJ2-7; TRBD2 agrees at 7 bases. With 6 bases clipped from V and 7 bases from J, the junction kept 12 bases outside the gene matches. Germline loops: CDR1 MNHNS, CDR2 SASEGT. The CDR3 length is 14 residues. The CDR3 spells CASRGTAGAREQYF. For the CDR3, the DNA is TGTGCCAGCAGAGGGACGGCGGGAGCACGGGAGCAGTACTTC.

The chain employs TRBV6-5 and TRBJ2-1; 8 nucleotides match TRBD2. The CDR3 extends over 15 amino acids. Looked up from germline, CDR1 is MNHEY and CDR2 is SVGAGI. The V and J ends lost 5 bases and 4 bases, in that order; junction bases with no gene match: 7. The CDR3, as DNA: TGTGCCAGCAGTCCCGCCGGGGGGGAGTACAATGAGCAGTTCTTC. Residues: CASSPAGGEYNEQFF.

CDR3 region: CASSYTSNYGYTF. CDR3 nucleotides: TGTGCCAGCAGCTATACATCCAACTATGGCTACACCTTC. V gene TRBV5-4 combines with J gene TRBJ1-2; D gene uncertain. From germline, CDR1 is SGHNT and CDR2 YYREEE (reference sequence). CDR3 length: 13 amino acids. V was pared by 3 bases and J by 2 bases, with 8 bases between.

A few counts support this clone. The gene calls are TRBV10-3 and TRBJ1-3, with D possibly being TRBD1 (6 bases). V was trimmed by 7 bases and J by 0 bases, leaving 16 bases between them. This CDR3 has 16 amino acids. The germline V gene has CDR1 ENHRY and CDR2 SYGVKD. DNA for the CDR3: TGTGCCATCAACTCCCCCGGACAGAGCTCTGGAAACACCATATATTTT. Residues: CAINSPGQSSGNTIYF.

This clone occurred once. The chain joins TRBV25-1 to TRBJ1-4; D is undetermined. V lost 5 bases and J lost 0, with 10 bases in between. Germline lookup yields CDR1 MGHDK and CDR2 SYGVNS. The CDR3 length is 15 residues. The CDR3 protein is CASSPTIATNEKLFF. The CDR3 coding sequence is TGTGCCAGCAGTCCAACAATTGCAACTAATGAAAAACTGTTTTTT.

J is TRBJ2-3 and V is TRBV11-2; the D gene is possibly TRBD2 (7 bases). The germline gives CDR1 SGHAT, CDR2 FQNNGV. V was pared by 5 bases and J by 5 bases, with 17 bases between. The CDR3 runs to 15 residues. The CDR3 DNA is TGTGCCAGCAGCCCAAACTGGGGGGGCGGAGATACGCAGTATTTT. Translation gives CASSPNWGGGDTQYF.

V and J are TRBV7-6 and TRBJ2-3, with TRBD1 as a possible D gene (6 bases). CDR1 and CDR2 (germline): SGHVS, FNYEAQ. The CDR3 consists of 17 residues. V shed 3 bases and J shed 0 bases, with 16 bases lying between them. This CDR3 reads CASSFNLRGLSTDTQYF. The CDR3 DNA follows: TGTGCCAGCAGCTTTAATCTCAGGGGCCTAAGCACAGATACGCAGTATTTT.